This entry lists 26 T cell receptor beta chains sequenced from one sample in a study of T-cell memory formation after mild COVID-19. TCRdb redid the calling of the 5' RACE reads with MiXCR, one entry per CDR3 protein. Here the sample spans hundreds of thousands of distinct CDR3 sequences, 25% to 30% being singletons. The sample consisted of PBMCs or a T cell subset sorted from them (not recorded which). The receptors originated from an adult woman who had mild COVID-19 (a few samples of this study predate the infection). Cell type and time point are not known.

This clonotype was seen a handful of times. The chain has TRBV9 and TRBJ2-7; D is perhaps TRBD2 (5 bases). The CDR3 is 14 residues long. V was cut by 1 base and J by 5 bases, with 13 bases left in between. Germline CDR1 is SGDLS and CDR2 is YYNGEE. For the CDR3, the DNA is TGTGCCAGCAGCGTATCCGGGCGGGTCCACGAGCAGTACTTC. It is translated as CASSVSGRVHEQYF.

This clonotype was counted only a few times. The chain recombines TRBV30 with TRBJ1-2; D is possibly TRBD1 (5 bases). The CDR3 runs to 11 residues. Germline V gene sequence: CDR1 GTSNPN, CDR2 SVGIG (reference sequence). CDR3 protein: CVKGEYYGYTF. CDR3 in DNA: TGTGTAAAAGGGGAGTACTATGGCTACACCTTC.

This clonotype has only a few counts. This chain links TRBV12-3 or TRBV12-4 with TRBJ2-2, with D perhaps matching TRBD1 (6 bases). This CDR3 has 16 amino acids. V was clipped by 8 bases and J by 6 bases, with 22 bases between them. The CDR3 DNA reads TGTGCCAGCTTACCAACAGGGATTTTGAATGCCGGGGAGCTGTTTTTT. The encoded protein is CASLPTGILNAGELFF.

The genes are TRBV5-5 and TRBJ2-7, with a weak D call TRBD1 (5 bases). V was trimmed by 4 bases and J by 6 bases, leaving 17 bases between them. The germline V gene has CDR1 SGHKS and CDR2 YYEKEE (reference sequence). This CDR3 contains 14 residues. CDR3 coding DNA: TGTGCCAGCAGCCCAACAGGAATGGGGTTCGAGCAGTACTTC. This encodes CASSPTGMGFEQYF.

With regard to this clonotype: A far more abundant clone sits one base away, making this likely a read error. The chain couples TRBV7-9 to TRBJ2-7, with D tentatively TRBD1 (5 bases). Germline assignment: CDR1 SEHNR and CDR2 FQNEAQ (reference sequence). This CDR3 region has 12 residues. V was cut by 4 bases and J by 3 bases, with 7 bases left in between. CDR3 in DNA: TGTGCCAGCAGCTCGGACAACTACGAGCAGTACTTC. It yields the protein CASSSDNYEQYF.

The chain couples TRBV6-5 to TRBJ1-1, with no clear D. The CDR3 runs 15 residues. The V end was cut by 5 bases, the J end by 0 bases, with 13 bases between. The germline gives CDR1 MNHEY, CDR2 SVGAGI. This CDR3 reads CASSDLAGVNTEAFF. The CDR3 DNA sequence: TGTGCCAGCAGTGACCTGGCTGGGGTGAACACTGAAGCTTTCTTT.

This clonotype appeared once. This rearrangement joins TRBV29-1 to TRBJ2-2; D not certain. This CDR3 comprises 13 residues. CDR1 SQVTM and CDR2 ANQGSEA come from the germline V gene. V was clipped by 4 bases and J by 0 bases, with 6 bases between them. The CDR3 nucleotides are TGCAGCGTTGTAGCCGCGAACACCGGGGAGCTGTTTTTT. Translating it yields CSVVAANTGELFF.

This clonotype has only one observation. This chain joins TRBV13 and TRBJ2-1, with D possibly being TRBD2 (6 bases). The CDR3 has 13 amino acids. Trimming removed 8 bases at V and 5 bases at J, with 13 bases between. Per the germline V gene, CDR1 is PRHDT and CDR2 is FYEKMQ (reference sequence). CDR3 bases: TGTGCCAGCGGGACTTCCGGCCACAATGAGCAGTTCTTC. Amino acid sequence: CASGTSGHNEQFF.

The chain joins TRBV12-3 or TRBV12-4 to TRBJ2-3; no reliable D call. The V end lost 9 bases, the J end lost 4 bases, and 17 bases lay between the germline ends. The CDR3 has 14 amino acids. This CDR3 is CASCSSLRSDTQYF. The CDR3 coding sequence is TGTGCCAGTTGTAGTTCACTTCGGTCAGATACGCAGTATTTT.

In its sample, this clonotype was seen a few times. As DNA, the CDR3 is TGTGCCAGTAGTATTTCTAGCGGGAGGCCCCTCGGGGAGCAGTACTTC. Translated: CASSISSGRPLGEQYF. The chain uses TRBV19 and TRBJ2-7, with 11 bases matching TRBD2. Trimming removed 3 bases from V and 7 bases from J; junction bases left unmatched: 11. This CDR3 has 16 residues. Germline V CDR1 and CDR2: LNHDA, SQIVND (reference sequence).

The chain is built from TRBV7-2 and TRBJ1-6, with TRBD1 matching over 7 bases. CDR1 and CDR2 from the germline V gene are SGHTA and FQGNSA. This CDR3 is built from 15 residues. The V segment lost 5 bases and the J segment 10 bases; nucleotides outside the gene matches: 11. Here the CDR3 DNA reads TGTGCCAGCAGCAACTACAGGGGTCCGGGCTCACCCCTCCACTTT. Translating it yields CASSNYRGPGSPLHF.

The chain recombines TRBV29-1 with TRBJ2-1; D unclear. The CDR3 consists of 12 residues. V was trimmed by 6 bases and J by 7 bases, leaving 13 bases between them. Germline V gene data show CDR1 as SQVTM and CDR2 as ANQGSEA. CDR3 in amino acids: CSVALGPNEQFF. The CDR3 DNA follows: TGCAGCGTGGCCCTAGGCCCTAATGAGCAGTTCTTC.

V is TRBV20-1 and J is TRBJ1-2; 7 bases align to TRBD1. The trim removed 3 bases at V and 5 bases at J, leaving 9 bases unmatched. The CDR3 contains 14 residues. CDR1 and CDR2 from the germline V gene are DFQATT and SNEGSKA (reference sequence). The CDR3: CSASPGTANYGYTF. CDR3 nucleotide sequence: TGCAGTGCTAGTCCCGGGACAGCCAATTATGGCTACACCTTC.

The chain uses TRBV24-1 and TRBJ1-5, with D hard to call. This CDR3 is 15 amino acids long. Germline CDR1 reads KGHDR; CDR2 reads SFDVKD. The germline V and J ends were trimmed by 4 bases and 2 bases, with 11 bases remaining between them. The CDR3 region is CATSEADNGNQPQHF. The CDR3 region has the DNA TGTGCCACCAGTGAGGCAGACAATGGCAATCAGCCCCAGCATTTT.

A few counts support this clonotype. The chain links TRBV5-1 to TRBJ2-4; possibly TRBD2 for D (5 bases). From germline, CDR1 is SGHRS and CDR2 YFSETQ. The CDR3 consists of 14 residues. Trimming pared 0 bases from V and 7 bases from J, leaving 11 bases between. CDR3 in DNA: TGCGCCAGCAGCTTGGTCGGGGAATCGAACATTCAGTACTTC. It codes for CASSLVGESNIQYF.

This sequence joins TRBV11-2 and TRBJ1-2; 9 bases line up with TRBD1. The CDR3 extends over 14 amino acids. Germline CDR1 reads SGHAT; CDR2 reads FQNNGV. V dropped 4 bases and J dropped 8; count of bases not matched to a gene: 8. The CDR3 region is CASSSVRDRDGYTF. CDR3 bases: TGTGCCAGCAGCTCCGTACGGGACAGGGACGGCTACACCTTC.

As DNA, the CDR3 is TGTGCCAGCAGCGTAGACACCGAGCAGTTCTTC. Translated, it gives CASSVDTEQFF. This chain connects TRBV9 to TRBJ2-1; D is uncertain. This CDR3 is built from 11 residues. The V and J ends lost 0 bases and 10 bases respectively, with 5 bases between them. Per the germline V gene, CDR1 is SGDLS and CDR2 is YYNGEE.

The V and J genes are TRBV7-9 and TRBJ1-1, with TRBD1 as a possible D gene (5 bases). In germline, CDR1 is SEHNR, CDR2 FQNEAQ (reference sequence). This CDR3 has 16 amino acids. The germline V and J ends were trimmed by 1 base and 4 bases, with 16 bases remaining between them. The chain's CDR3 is CASSLEAGLRATEAFF. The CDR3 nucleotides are TGTGCCAGCAGCTTAGAGGCAGGGTTGAGAGCCACTGAAGCTTTCTTT.

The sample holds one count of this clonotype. This chain's CDR3 is CASSLWEFRGANVLTF. The DNA for the CDR3 is TGCGCCAGCAGCTTGTGGGAATTTCGTGGGGCCAACGTCCTGACTTTC. The chain couples TRBV5-1 to TRBJ2-6; D unresolved. This CDR3 region has 16 residues. Germline assignment: CDR1 SGHRS and CDR2 YFSETQ. V lost 1 base and J 3 bases, leaving 11 bases between the germline ends.

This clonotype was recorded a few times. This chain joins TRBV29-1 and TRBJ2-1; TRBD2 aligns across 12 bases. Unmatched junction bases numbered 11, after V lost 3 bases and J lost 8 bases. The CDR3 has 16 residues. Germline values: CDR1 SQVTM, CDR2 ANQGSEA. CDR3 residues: CSVEILAGGSLDEQFF. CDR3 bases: TGCAGCGTTGAGATTCTAGCGGGGGGGTCCTTAGATGAGCAGTTCTTC.

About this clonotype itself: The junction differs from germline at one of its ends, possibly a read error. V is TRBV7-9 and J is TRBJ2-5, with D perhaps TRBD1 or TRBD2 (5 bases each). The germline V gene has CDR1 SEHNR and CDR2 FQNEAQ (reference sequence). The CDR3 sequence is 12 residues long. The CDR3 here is CASSRDRRGSDF. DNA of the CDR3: TGTGCCAGCAGCCGGGACCGAAGAGGGTCCGACTTC. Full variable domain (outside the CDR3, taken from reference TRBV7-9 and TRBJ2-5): DTGVSQNPRHKITKRGQNVTFRCDPISEHNRLYWYRQTLGQGPEFLTYFQNEAQLEKSRLLSDRFSAERPKGSFSTLEIQRTEQGDSAMYLCASSRDRRGSDFGPGTRLLVL.

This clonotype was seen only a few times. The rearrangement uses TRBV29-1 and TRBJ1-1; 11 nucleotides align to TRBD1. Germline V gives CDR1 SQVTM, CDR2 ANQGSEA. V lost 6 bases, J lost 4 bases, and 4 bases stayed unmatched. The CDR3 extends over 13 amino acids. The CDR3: CSVGTGGSTEAFF. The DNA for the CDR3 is TGCAGCGTGGGGACAGGGGGATCCACTGAAGCTTTCTTT.

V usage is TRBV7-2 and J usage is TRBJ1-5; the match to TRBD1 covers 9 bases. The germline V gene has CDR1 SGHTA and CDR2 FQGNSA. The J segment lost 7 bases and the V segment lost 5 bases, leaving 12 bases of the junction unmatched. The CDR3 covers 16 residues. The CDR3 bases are TGTGCCAGCAGCGCGCAGGGACAGGGAGTAAACCAGCCCCAGCATTTT. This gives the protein CASSAQGQGVNQPQHF. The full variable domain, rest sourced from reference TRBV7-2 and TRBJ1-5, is GAGVSQSPSNKVTEKGKDVELRCDPISGHTALYWYRQSLGQGLEFLIYFQGNSAPDKSGLPSDRFSAERTGGSVSTLTIQRTQQEDSAVYLCASSAQGQGVNQPQHFGDGTRLSIL.

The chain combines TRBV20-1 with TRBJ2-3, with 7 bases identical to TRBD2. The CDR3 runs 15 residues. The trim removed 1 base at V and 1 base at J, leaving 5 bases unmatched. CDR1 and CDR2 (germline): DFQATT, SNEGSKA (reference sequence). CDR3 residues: CSARGGTTGTDTQYF. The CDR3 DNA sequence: TGCAGTGCTAGAGGAGGGACTACAGGCACAGATACGCAGTATTTT.

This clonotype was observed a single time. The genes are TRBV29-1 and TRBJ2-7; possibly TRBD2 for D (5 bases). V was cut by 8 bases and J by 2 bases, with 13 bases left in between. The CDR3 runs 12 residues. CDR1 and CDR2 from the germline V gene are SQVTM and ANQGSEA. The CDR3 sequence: CSFRDGPYEQYF. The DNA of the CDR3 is TGCAGCTTCCGGGATGGGCCCTACGAGCAGTACTTC.

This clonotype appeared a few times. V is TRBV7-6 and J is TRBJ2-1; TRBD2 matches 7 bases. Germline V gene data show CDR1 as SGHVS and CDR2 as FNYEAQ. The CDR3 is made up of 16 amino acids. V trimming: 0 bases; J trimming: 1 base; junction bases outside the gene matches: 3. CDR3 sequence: CASSLAGGRSYNEQFF. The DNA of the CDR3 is TGTGCCAGCAGCTTAGCGGGAGGGCGGTCCTACAATGAGCAGTTCTTC. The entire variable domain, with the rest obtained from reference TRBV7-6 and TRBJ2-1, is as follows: GAGVSQSPRYKVTKRGQDVALRCDPISGHVSLYWYRQALGQGPEFLTYFNYEAQQDKSGLPNDRFSAERPEGSISTLTIQRTEQRDSAMYRCASSLAGGRSYNEQFFGPGTRLTVL.